The 31 T cell receptor beta chains given below trace back to one sample, sequenced in a study of cytomegalovirus exposure and HLA in healthy donors. In the PCR, 60 Vbeta and 13 Jbeta primers were used. The data were produced by immunoSEQ multiplex PCR, yet TCRdb's version contains in-frame clones alone and is incomplete. The sample lists around 180,000 clones, 80% to 90% occurring once. The sequencing sample was made of PBMCs. These receptors were obtained from a male donor in good health and CMV-seronegative.

This clone was seen only a few times. The CDR3, as DNA: TGTGCCAGCTCGGCGGGACAGGGGAATGAAAAACTGTTTTTT. Translation: CASSAGQGNEKLFF. This chain uses TRBV18 with TRBJ1-4; 10 bases align to TRBD1. The CDR3 consists of 14 residues. Germline-derived CDR1 and CDR2 are KGHSH and LQKENI. The V and J ends lost 6 bases and 5 bases, in that order; junction bases with no gene match: 3.

The chain employs TRBV27 and TRBJ1-5; 9 bases align to TRBD1. J was trimmed by 0 bases and V by 5 bases; bases with no gene match: 11. This CDR3 is 18 amino acids long. CDR1 and CDR2 from the germline V gene are MNHEY and SMNVEV (reference sequence). The CDR3 protein is CASSTGTGKPFSNQPQHF. In DNA form, the CDR3 reads TGTGCCAGCAGTACCGGGACAGGGAAGCCTTTTAGCAATCAGCCCCAGCATTTT.

The chain links TRBV7-3 to TRBJ2-5; D remains unclear. Trimming shortened V by 0 bases and J by 0 bases, and 8 bases separated the two germline ends. CDR3 length: 15 amino acids. Per germline, CDR1 SGHTA and CDR2 FQGTGA. The CDR3 DNA is TGTGCCAGCAGCTTAACCCCAACAGACCAAGAGACCCAGTACTTC. Translating it yields CASSLTPTDQETQYF.

This clone has only one observation. The genes are TRBV13 and TRBJ2-5; the match to TRBD2 covers 7 bases. This CDR3 comprises 18 residues. Trimming took 2 bases from V and 2 from J; bases not matched to a gene: 14. CDR1 is PRHDT, CDR2 FYEKMQ, per germline (reference sequence). This CDR3 reads CASSLSGFLAGDQETQYF. The CDR3 DNA reads as TGTGCCAGCAGCTTATCCGGGTTCTTAGCGGGTGATCAAGAGACCCAGTACTTC. Based on the CDR3 plus reference TRBV13 and TRBJ2-5, the full variable domain is AAGVIQSPRHLIKEKRETATLKCYPIPRHDTVYWYQQGPGQDPQFLISFYEKMQSDKGSIPDRFSAQQFSDYHSELNMSSLELGDSALYFCASSLSGFLAGDQETQYFGPGTRLLVL.

This chain joins TRBV19 and TRBJ2-3; no clear D gene. Germline CDR1 and CDR2: LNHDA and SQIVND (reference sequence). The V gene lost 0 bases and the J gene lost 0 bases, with 16 bases spanning the gap. The CDR3 loop spans 18 amino acids. The CDR3 loop is CASSIEHSQWSSTDTQYF. For the CDR3, the DNA is TGTGCCAGTAGTATAGAACACAGCCAATGGTCTAGCACAGATACGCAGTATTTT.

This clone was detected once. This chain joins TRBV15 and TRBJ2-2; possible D gene TRBD1, 6 bases. With 0 bases removed from V and 7 bases from J, the gap between germline ends came to 18 bases. Germline CDR1 and CDR2: LNHNV and YYDKDF (reference sequence). There are 17 residues in the CDR3. The CDR3 spells CATSRDRSRGEFGELFF. The CDR3 nucleotides are TGTGCCACCAGCAGAGATCGGAGCAGGGGAGAGTTCGGGGAGCTGTTTTTT.

The rearrangement links TRBV29-1 to TRBJ2-7; 8 bases align to TRBD2. Germline loops: CDR1 SQVTM, CDR2 ANQGSEA. Trimming took 7 bases from V and 4 from J; bases not matched to a gene: 15. The CDR3 covers 15 residues. CDR3 sequence reads: CSAGGQAGAIYEQYF. The CDR3 nucleotides read TGCAGCGCCGGGGGTCAAGCGGGGGCCATTTACGAGCAGTACTTC.

This clone has only a few counts. The J gene is TRBJ2-7, the V gene TRBV28, with 11 nucleotides matching TRBD1. V dropped 6 bases and J dropped 4; count of bases not matched to a gene: 5. CDR1 and CDR2 (germline): MDHEN, SYDVKM. This CDR3 has 14 residues. In DNA, the CDR3 is TGTGCCAGCAGGGGACAGGGGGAGTCTTACGAGCAGTACTTC. Its protein product is CASRGQGESYEQYF.

The CDR3 DNA reads TGTGCCAGCAGCCAGAAAGGGGTAAACTATGGCTACACCTTC. Amino acids: CASSQKGVNYGYTF. V and J are TRBV6-5 and TRBJ1-2; a weak D match, TRBD1 (5 bases). The CDR3 runs to 14 residues. Per the germline V gene, CDR1 is MNHEY and CDR2 is SVGAGI. Trimming left V 6 bases short and J 2 bases short, with 13 bases between.

The chain couples TRBV19 to TRBJ2-1; tentatively, D is TRBD1 (5 bases). This CDR3 spans 14 amino acids. Germline-derived CDR1 and CDR2 are LNHDA and SQIVND (reference sequence). V was trimmed by 3 bases and J by 7 bases, leaving 13 bases between them. CDR3 DNA: TGTGCCAGTAGTATTCTGCCAGGGCGGAATGAGCAGTTCTTC. It specifies CASSILPGRNEQFF.

V and J are TRBV27 and TRBJ2-5; D is perhaps TRBD2 (6 bases). V gave up 3 bases and J gave up 4 bases, with 15 bases separating them. The CDR3 runs 15 residues. Germline V gene lookup returns CDR1 MNHEY and CDR2 SMNVEV (reference sequence). This CDR3 reads CASSFSPGSGETQYF. As DNA, the CDR3 is TGTGCCAGCAGTTTCTCACCCGGGAGCGGAGAGACCCAGTACTTC.

The V call is TRBV7-2, the J call TRBJ1-3; D possibly corresponds to TRBD1 (6 bases). V was shortened by 3 bases and J by 0 bases, with 9 bases between the two germline ends. Germline lookup yields CDR1 SGHTA and CDR2 FQGNSA. The length of the CDR3 is 15 residues. The CDR3 spells CASSLTGSSGNTIYF. The CDR3 DNA is TGTGCCAGCAGCTTGACAGGCTCCTCTGGAAACACCATATATTTT.

This clone has only one observation. CDR3 sequence reads: CASSLGPNYGYTF. Here the CDR3 DNA reads TGTGCCAGCAGCCTGGGGCCTAACTATGGCTACACCTTC. The rearrangement links TRBV27 to TRBJ1-2, with D possibly being TRBD1 (5 bases). The CDR3 is made up of 13 amino acids. V gave up 6 bases and J gave up 0 bases, with 8 bases separating them. The germline V gene has CDR1 MNHEY and CDR2 SMNVEV (reference sequence).

V usage is TRBV6-6 and J usage is TRBJ2-1; D is uncertain. Trimming shortened V by 8 bases and J by 0 bases, and 11 bases separated the two germline ends. Germline CDR1 is MNHNY and CDR2 is SVGAGI (reference sequence). The length of the CDR3 is 14 residues. DNA for the CDR3: TGTGCCAGCTCAGCGAGGAGCTCCTACAATGAGCAGTTCTTC. Its translation is CASSARSSYNEQFF.

V is TRBV10-3 and J is TRBJ2-1; D might be TRBD2 (5 bases). The CDR3 consists of 13 residues. V lost 8 bases, J lost 4 bases, and 12 bases lay in between. The V gene's germline CDR1 is ENHRY and CDR2 SYGVKD. CDR3 in DNA: TGTGCCATCTGTCCGGGGTCTTACAATGAGCAGTTCTTC. As protein: CAICPGSYNEQFF.

J is TRBJ2-7 and V is TRBV5-8, with 9 bases lining up with TRBD1. Germline loops: CDR1 SGHTS, CDR2 YDEGEE. The V segment lost 4 bases and the J segment 3 bases; nucleotides outside the gene matches: 11. This CDR3 spans 16 amino acids. CDR3 residues: CASSLGQGREIYEQYF. The CDR3 bases are TGTGCCAGCAGCCTAGGACAGGGGAGAGAAATCTACGAGCAGTACTTC. Filled out from reference TRBV5-8 and TRBJ2-7, the complete variable domain reads EAGVTQSPTHLIKTRGQQATLRCSPISGHTSVYWYQQALGLGLQFLLWYDEGEERNRGNFPPRFSGRQFPNYSSELNVNALELEDSALYLCASSLGQGREIYEQYFGPGTRLTVT.

This clone was seen a few times. The chain joins TRBV6-1 to TRBJ2-7; tentative D call: TRBD1 (5 bases). This CDR3 has 15 amino acids. V lost 1 base, J lost 4 bases, and 14 bases lay in between. Germline assignment: CDR1 MNHNS and CDR2 SASEGT. In DNA form, the CDR3 reads TGTGCCAGCAGTGAAGATGCGACAGAGATTTACGAGCAGTACTTC. It specifies CASSEDATEIYEQYF.

This clone was counted only a few times. The gene calls are TRBV6-5 and TRBJ1-2, with 7 bases that match TRBD1. This CDR3 has 14 residues. With 5 bases clipped from V and 1 base from J, the junction kept 4 bases outside the gene matches. Germline V lookup: CDR1 MNHEY, CDR2 SVGAGI. CDR3 loop: CASSLDRNNYGYTF. As DNA, the CDR3 is TGTGCCAGCAGTCTGGACAGGAATAACTATGGCTACACCTTC.

This clone was seen just once. The chain is built from TRBV19 and TRBJ2-3; D is possibly TRBD1 (6 bases). This CDR3 contains 14 residues. The V end was cut by 5 bases, the J end by 3 bases, with 12 bases between. Germline V gives CDR1 LNHDA, CDR2 SQIVND (reference sequence). The DNA for the CDR3 is TGTGCCAGTAGTGTGGGGACAATTACAGATACGCAGTATTTT. Translation: CASSVGTITDTQYF.

This chain connects TRBV7-3 to TRBJ2-2, with TRBD2 identical over 7 bases. This CDR3 is 14 amino acids long. V trimming: 4 bases; J trimming: 6 bases; junction bases outside the gene matches: 5. Germline values: CDR1 SGHTA, CDR2 FQGTGA. For the CDR3, the DNA is TGTGCCAGCAGCTCTAGAGCGGGGCCCGGGGAGCTGTTTTTT. Translating gives CASSSRAGPGELFF.

The chain couples TRBV6-5 to TRBJ2-3, with 8 bases fitting TRBD1. V lost 8 bases to trimming and J lost 3 bases; unmatched junction nucleotides: 10. Germline V lookup: CDR1 MNHEY, CDR2 SVGAGI. The CDR3 sequence is 15 residues long. The CDR3 DNA follows: TGTGCCAGCGCTGAAGTCAGGGGGCTAACAGATACGCAGTATTTT. Amino acids: CASAEVRGLTDTQYF.

This chain joins TRBV5-4 and TRBJ1-2, with 7 bases lining up with TRBD1. The CDR3 is 14 residues long. The ends lost 0 bases at V and 5 bases at J; junction bases unmatched: 4. Germline V lookup: CDR1 SGHNT, CDR2 YYREEE (reference sequence). The CDR3 region has the DNA TGTGCCAGCAGCTTGGAAGGGGGCGGGTATGGCTACACCTTC. Residues: CASSLEGGGYGYTF.

For this clone: The junction differs from germline at one of its ends, possibly a read error. The rearrangement links TRBV5-6 to TRBJ1-2; the D gene is possibly TRBD1 (6 bases). The V gene's germline CDR1 is SGHDT and CDR2 YYEEEE. The CDR3 is 15 residues long. As DNA, the CDR3 is TGTGCCAGCAGCTTGGTTTCGACAGGAGTCTATGGCTACCCCTTC. It specifies CASSLVSTGVYGYPF.

This clone appeared once. The rearrangement links TRBV28 to TRBJ2-7, with D tentatively TRBD2 (5 bases). Trimming took off 6 bases at V and 0 bases at J, with 12 bases between the two ends. Germline V gives CDR1 MDHEN, CDR2 SYDVKM. The CDR3 totals 14 residues. In DNA form, the CDR3 reads TGTGCCAGCAGACCATTGCGGGCCTCCTACGAGCAGTACTTC. Its protein product is CASRPLRASYEQYF.

The chain employs TRBV7-2 and TRBJ2-7; D gene unclear. Trimming shortened V by 4 bases and J by 6 bases, and 13 bases separated the two germline ends. The germline V gene encodes CDR1 SGHTA and CDR2 FQGNSA. The CDR3 totals 13 residues. CDR3 protein: CASSSDVRVEQYF. The CDR3 DNA follows: TGTGCCAGCAGCTCGGATGTCCGGGTCGAGCAGTACTTC.

J is TRBJ1-3 and V is TRBV4-3; D is ambiguous. The CDR3 consists of 15 residues. Trimming left V 0 bases short and J 2 bases short, with 8 bases between. Germline V CDR1 and CDR2: LGHNA, YSLEER. The CDR3 nucleotides are TGCGCCAGCAGCCAAGATACTGGGCCTGGAAACACCATATATTTT. This codes for CASSQDTGPGNTIYF.

J is TRBJ1-2 and V is TRBV5-4; TRBD1 is a possible D gene (6 bases). Germline V gene data show CDR1 as SGHNT and CDR2 as YYREEE (reference sequence). Trimming pared 1 base from V and 2 bases from J, leaving 24 bases between. The CDR3 spans 19 residues. DNA of the CDR3: TGTGCCAGCAGCTTGTTTAGTCCACCTTTTAAGGACAGAAACTATGGCTACACCTTC. This encodes CASSLFSPPFKDRNYGYTF.

The chain is built from TRBV5-1 and TRBJ1-5; D unclear. CDR3 length equals 13 residues. Trimming removed 4 bases at V and 8 bases at J, with 13 bases between. Per germline, CDR1 SGHRS and CDR2 YFSETQ. The CDR3 DNA sequence: TGCGCCAGCAGCGTCGAGGGTTTGAAGCCCCAGCATTTT. Its protein product is CASSVEGLKPQHF.

The J gene is TRBJ2-7, the V gene TRBV21-1; TRBD2 is the table's D call and was not checked against the DNA. TRBV21-1 is recorded as a pseudogene. The CDR3 length is 15 residues. The CDR3 loop is CASSQRLAGSYEQYF. The DNA of the CDR3 is TGTGCCAGCAGCCAACGACTAGCGGGGTCCTACGAGCAGTACTTC.

This clone has more than one count but fewer than ten. The chain links TRBV2 to TRBJ2-7; 7 positions match TRBD1. CDR1 and CDR2 (germline): SNHLY, FYNNEI. The CDR3 is made up of 16 amino acids. J was trimmed by 1 base and V by 5 bases; bases with no gene match: 11. CDR3 sequence: CASSLNPGQSSYEQYF. CDR3 coding DNA: TGTGCCAGCAGTTTAAACCCGGGACAGTCTTCCTACGAGCAGTACTTC.

The rearrangement links TRBV28 to TRBJ2-5; D is uncertain. Per the germline V gene, CDR1 is MDHEN and CDR2 is SYDVKM. V was clipped by 4 bases and J by 4 bases, with 4 bases between them. The CDR3 length is 11 residues. CDR3 in DNA: TGTGCCAGCAGTTCTCGAGAGACCCAGTACTTC. Translation: CASSSRETQYF.